These 29 T cell receptor beta chains were sequenced from one sample in a study of vaccination effects on CD4 cells after COVID-19. Scientists isolated CD4+ T cells after a roughly ten-day culture period ended. Each participant was given two doses of one vaccine (BNT162b2 or mRNA-1273). These receptors have no identified antigens. Profiled with immunoSEQ multiplex PCR; TCRdb holds only in-frame clones, not every one. The data contain about 71,000 clones, less than 85% of them singletons. Source: CD4+ T cells from PBMCs cultured without peptide, taken after COVID-19 vaccination. The source is a human donor who received a COVID-19 vaccine.

J is TRBJ1-4 and V is TRBV7-2; D possibly corresponds to TRBD1 (5 bases). This CDR3 is built from 15 residues. Trimming shortened V by 2 bases and J by 4 bases, and 11 bases separated the two germline ends. Germline V lookup: CDR1 SGHTA, CDR2 FQGNSA. CDR3 sequence reads: CASSLSLGVNEKLFF. CDR3 DNA: TGTGCCAGCAGCTTAAGTCTGGGGGTTAATGAAAAACTGTTTTTT.

This chain joins TRBV25-1 and TRBJ2-3; D is possibly TRBD1 or TRBD2 (5 bases each). This CDR3 is 16 amino acids long. In germline, CDR1 is MGHDK, CDR2 SYGVNS. The V and J ends lost 2 bases and 2 bases respectively, with 14 bases between them. CDR3 DNA sequence: TGTGCCAGCAGTGAAGGACGGGACCTTTACACAGATACGCAGTATTTT. Translating it yields CASSEGRDLYTDTQYF.

The sample holds one count of this clone. The CDR3 here is CASSLGLSTGEVGGYTF. The CDR3 DNA sequence: TGCGCCAGCAGCTTAGGTCTATCGACAGGGGAAGTTGGTGGCTACACCTTC. This chain joins TRBV5-1 and TRBJ1-2, with TRBD1 matching over 8 bases. The CDR3 consists of 17 residues. The germline CDR1 and CDR2 sequences are SGHRS and YFSETQ. V lost 2 bases, J lost 7 bases, and 16 bases stayed unmatched. Combining the CDR3 with reference TRBV5-1 and TRBJ1-2 gives the whole variable domain KAGVTQTPRYLIKTRGQQVTLSCSPISGHRSVSWYQQTPGQGLQFLFEYFSETQRNKGNFPGRFSGRQFSNSRSEMNVSTLELGDSALYLCASSLGLSTGEVGGYTFGSGTRLTVV.

V gene TRBV6-5 combines with J gene TRBJ2-7; 9 nucleotides align to TRBD1. Trimming took 5 bases from V and 1 from J; bases not matched to a gene: 6. CDR3 length: 15 residues. CDR1 is MNHEY, CDR2 SVGAGI, per germline. The CDR3 protein is CASSIGGQGSYEQYV. DNA of the CDR3: TGTGCCAGCAGTATTGGGGGACAGGGTTCCTACGAGCAGTACGTC.

In this sample, this clone turned up a few times. The chain couples TRBV5-1 to TRBJ1-6; 7 bases map to TRBD1. J lost 7 bases, V lost 4 bases, and 11 bases had no gene match. The CDR3 covers 16 residues. CDR1 and CDR2 (germline): SGHRS, YFSETQ. The CDR3 DNA reads as TGCGCCAGCAGCAGGCCTAGACAGGGAAGCAATTCACCCCTCCACTTT. It encodes CASSRPRQGSNSPLHF.

This chain links TRBV9 with TRBJ2-3; 8 nucleotides align to TRBD2. The CDR3 covers 13 residues. The germline V gene has CDR1 SGDLS and CDR2 YYNGEE. The J segment lost 2 bases and the V segment lost 7 bases, leaving 3 bases of the junction unmatched. The CDR3 protein is CASCSGDTDTQYF. Written as DNA, the CDR3 is TGTGCCAGCTGTAGCGGGGACACAGATACGCAGTATTTT.

CDR3 in amino acids: CASRSGRTGRNTEAFF. The CDR3 DNA sequence: TGTGCCAGCAGGAGCGGACGGACAGGAAGGAACACTGAAGCTTTCTTT. The gene calls are TRBV5-4 and TRBJ1-1; 7 bases align to TRBD1. Germline-derived CDR1 and CDR2 are SGHNT and YYREEE (reference sequence). The trim removed 5 bases at V and 1 base at J, leaving 11 bases unmatched. CDR3 length equals 16 residues.

This clone was seen a few times. This chain joins TRBV7-7 and TRBJ2-2; TRBD1 matches at 7 bases. Germline V gene lookup returns CDR1 SSHAT and CDR2 FNYEAQ (reference sequence). The CDR3 sequence is 13 residues long. J was trimmed by 6 bases and V by 4 bases; bases with no gene match: 2. The CDR3 DNA reads as TGTGCCAGCAGCTATACAGGGGCCGGGGAGCTGTTTTTT. The encoded protein is CASSYTGAGELFF.

The chain recombines TRBV3-1 (or the pseudogene TRBV3-2) with TRBJ1-6, with D possibly matching TRBD1 (6 bases). The CDR3 contains 14 residues. Trimming removed 1 base at V and 10 bases at J, with 11 bases between. Germline CDR1 LGHDT, CDR2 YNNKEL (reference sequence). In DNA, the CDR3 is TGTGCCAGCAGCCAAGTGCAGGGGAACTCACCCCTCCACTTT. It codes for CASSQVQGNSPLHF.

The CDR3 bases are TGTGCCAGCTCGCCTGACCAGGGAGCGTATGGCTACACCTTC. Encoded protein: CASSPDQGAYGYTF. The chain is built from TRBV18 and TRBJ1-2; weak D call: TRBD1 (5 bases). This CDR3 is 14 amino acids long. V was shortened by 6 bases and J by 5 bases, with 16 bases between the two germline ends. Germline V lookup: CDR1 KGHSH, CDR2 LQKENI.

This chain joins TRBV11-3 and TRBJ2-3; possibly TRBD2 for D (5 bases). Germline CDR1 SGHNT, CDR2 YENEEA. CDR3 length: 15 residues. V lost 3 bases, J lost 5 bases, and 15 bases lay in between. CDR3 loop: CASSFSGGPRDTQYF. CDR3 DNA sequence: TGTGCCAGCAGCTTTTCTGGCGGGCCCAGAGATACGCAGTATTTT.

This clone appeared a single time. The genes are TRBV6-6 and TRBJ2-7, with 10 bases identical to TRBD1. J was trimmed by 7 bases and V by 5 bases; bases with no gene match: 17. Germline V gene lookup returns CDR1 MNHNY and CDR2 SVGAGI (reference sequence). The CDR3 has 17 residues. In DNA form, the CDR3 reads TGTGCCAGCAGTCCCCGTCGACCGACAGGGGGCAGGGGGGAGCAGTACGTC. Translation: CASSPRRPTGGRGEQYV.

The chain combines TRBV5-4 with TRBJ2-4, with 7 bases matching TRBD1. Unmatched junction bases numbered 5, after V lost 1 base and J lost 4 bases. Germline V lookup: CDR1 SGHNT, CDR2 YYREEE (reference sequence). The CDR3 runs to 15 residues. The CDR3 reads CASSLPGTEKNIQYF. The CDR3 DNA reads as TGTGCCAGCAGCTTGCCGGGGACAGAGAAAAACATTCAGTACTTC.

V gene TRBV7-2 combines with J gene TRBJ1-5; TRBD1 agrees at 11 bases. The V gene end was trimmed by 0 bases and the J gene end by 7 bases; junction bases not matched to a gene: 2. Per germline, CDR1 SGHTA and CDR2 FQGNSA. The CDR3 has 15 residues. The CDR3 region is CASSLAGTGGQPQHF. The CDR3 DNA reads as TGTGCCAGCAGCTTAGCAGGGACAGGGGGGCAGCCCCAGCATTTT.

This chain joins TRBV18 and TRBJ1-2, with D possibly being TRBD1 (5 bases). The CDR3 totals 15 residues. The germline V gene encodes CDR1 KGHSH and CDR2 LQKENI. Trimming left V 2 bases short and J 0 bases short, with 10 bases between. CDR3 sequence reads: CASSPGGEANYGYTF. CDR3 bases: TGTGCCAGCTCACCAGGGGGGGAAGCTAACTATGGCTACACCTTC.

This sequence joins TRBV3-1 (or the pseudogene TRBV3-2) and TRBJ2-5; 8 bases fit TRBD1. Unmatched junction bases numbered 9, after V lost 4 bases and J lost 2 bases. The CDR3 covers 16 residues. Germline lookup yields CDR1 LGHDT and CDR2 YNNKEL (reference sequence). The CDR3: CASSRITGTGQETQYF. The DNA for the CDR3 is TGTGCCAGCAGCCGAATCACCGGGACAGGACAAGAGACCCAGTACTTC.

The chain is built from TRBV6-5 and TRBJ1-5; TRBD1 might be the D (5 bases). V dropped 0 bases and J dropped 4 bases, with 10 bases sitting between them. This CDR3 has 15 amino acids. From germline, CDR1 is MNHEY and CDR2 SVGAGI. The chain's CDR3 is CASSYSGGANQPQHF. The DNA for the CDR3 is TGTGCCAGCAGTTACTCGGGAGGGGCTAATCAGCCCCAGCATTTT.

This clone was detected only once. CDR3 amino acids: CASSPTADTQYF. The CDR3 DNA is TGTGCCAGCTCACCAACAGCAGATACGCAGTATTTT. The chain is built from TRBV18 and TRBJ2-3, with no clear D. V dropped 2 bases and J dropped 4 bases, with 4 bases sitting between them. This CDR3 comprises 12 residues. Germline V gene lookup returns CDR1 KGHSH and CDR2 LQKENI.

The genes are TRBV5-3 and TRBJ1-2, with D unclear. TRBV5-3 is given ORF status, its function remaining uncertain. This CDR3 contains 16 residues. V shed 5 bases and J shed 4 bases, with 21 bases lying between them. The CDR3 coding sequence is TGTGCCAGAAGGCACGGCGTAGGTCCCGTGAGCTATGGCTACACCTTC. It encodes CARRHGVGPVSYGYTF.

The chain carries TRBV7-8 and TRBJ2-7, with TRBD2 matching 8 bases. With V trimmed by 5 bases and J by 4 bases, 4 bases remained unmatched. Germline V gene sequence: CDR1 SGHVS, CDR2 FQNEAQ. The CDR3 has 13 residues. CDR3 nucleotides: TGTGCCAGCAGCAAGGGACTAGGGTACGAGCAGTACGTC. Its translation: CASSKGLGYEQYV.

J is TRBJ1-1 and V is TRBV3-1 (or the pseudogene TRBV3-2), with D possibly matching TRBD1 (5 bases). Trimming removed 0 bases at V and 4 bases at J, with 9 bases between. The CDR3 loop spans 14 amino acids. From germline, CDR1 is LGHDT and CDR2 YNNKEL (reference sequence). CDR3 coding DNA: TGTGCCAGCAGCCAAGACAGGGTCGGCACTGAAGCTTTCTTT. Its protein is CASSQDRVGTEAFF.

The chain combines TRBV29-1 with TRBJ2-5; D might be TRBD2 (7 bases). Germline CDR1 and CDR2: SQVTM and ANQGSEA. The CDR3 loop spans 13 amino acids. Between the trimmed V and J ends, which lost 7 bases and 3 bases, there was a span of 15 bases. DNA for the CDR3: TGCAGCGGAGCAAAGGGGGGGGAAGAGACCCAGTACTTC. This translates into CSGAKGGEETQYF.

V is TRBV10-3 and J is TRBJ1-2; maybe TRBD1 (5 bases). The V gene's germline CDR1 is ENHRY and CDR2 SYGVKD. V was cut by 2 bases and J by 7 bases, with 8 bases left in between. The CDR3 is made up of 12 amino acids. The CDR3 spells CAISERQGGYTF. In nucleotides, the CDR3 is TGTGCCATCAGTGAGCGGCAGGGTGGCTACACCTTC.

This chain uses TRBV4-1 with TRBJ2-7; TRBD1 might be the D (7 bases). Germline V gene lookup returns CDR1 MGHRA and CDR2 YSYEKL. Trimming cost V 0 bases and J 3 bases, with 18 bases left between them. CDR3 length equals 17 residues. CDR3 sequence (DNA): TGCGCCAGCAGCCAAGATTATCAGGCGGGACAGATCTACGAGCAGTACGTC. Translated: CASSQDYQAGQIYEQYV.

This clone turned up a few times. The J gene is TRBJ2-2, the V gene TRBV2; no clear D. Trimming left V 4 bases short and J 8 bases short, with 5 bases between. The CDR3 is made up of 11 amino acids. Germline V lookup: CDR1 SNHLY, CDR2 FYNNEI. The CDR3 DNA reads TGTGCCAGCAGTGTTTTAGGGGAGCTGTTTTTT. It codes for CASSVLGELFF.

This chain connects TRBV5-1 to TRBJ1-6, with D hard to call. The CDR3 sequence is 14 residues long. Germline V gene data show CDR1 as SGHRS and CDR2 as YFSETQ. Trimming removed 0 bases at V and 5 bases at J, with 6 bases between. CDR3 DNA: TGCGCCAGCAGCTTGGGAGAACATAATTCACCCCTCCACTTT. Translating gives CASSLGEHNSPLHF. Using reference TRBV5-1 and TRBJ1-6 for the parts outside the CDR3, the full variable domain is KAGVTQTPRYLIKTRGQQVTLSCSPISGHRSVSWYQQTPGQGLQFLFEYFSETQRNKGNFPGRFSGRQFSNSRSEMNVSTLELGDSALYLCASSLGEHNSPLHFGNGTRLTVT.

The V and J genes are TRBV4-1 and TRBJ1-1; D not certain. V was cut by 1 base and J by 6 bases, with 18 bases left in between. Germline V lookup: CDR1 MGHRA, CDR2 YSYEKL. The CDR3 consists of 16 residues. In nucleotides, the CDR3 is TGCGCCAGCAGCCAAGTTATGTCCAGTCCCCGGCCTGAAGCTTTCTTT. This gives the protein CASSQVMSSPRPEAFF.

The chain recombines TRBV9 with TRBJ2-3; 9 nucleotides agree with TRBD1. This CDR3 is 15 amino acids long. J gave up 4 bases and V 5 bases, and 8 bases lay outside the gene matches. The germline V gene encodes CDR1 SGDLS and CDR2 YYNGEE. CDR3 bases: TGTGCCAGCAGTTACAGGGGGCTGGGACCAGATACGCAGTATTTT. It specifies CASSYRGLGPDTQYF.

This clone was detected only a few times. The chain combines TRBV7-2 with TRBJ2-1, with TRBD2 as a possible D gene (6 bases). This CDR3 is 14 amino acids long. Trimming left V 5 bases short and J 6 bases short, with 14 bases between. The V gene's germline CDR1 is SGHTA and CDR2 FQGNSA. The CDR3 here is CASSLDMGGNEQFF. CDR3 bases: TGTGCCAGCAGCCTAGACATGGGGGGCAATGAGCAGTTCTTC.